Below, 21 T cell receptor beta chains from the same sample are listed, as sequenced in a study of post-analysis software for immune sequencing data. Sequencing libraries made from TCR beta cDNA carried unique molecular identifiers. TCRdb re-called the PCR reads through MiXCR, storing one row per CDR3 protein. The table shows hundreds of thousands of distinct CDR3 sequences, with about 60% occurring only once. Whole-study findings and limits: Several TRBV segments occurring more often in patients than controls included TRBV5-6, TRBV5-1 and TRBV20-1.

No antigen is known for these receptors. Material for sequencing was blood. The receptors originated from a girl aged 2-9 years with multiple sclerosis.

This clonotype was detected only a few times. DNA for the CDR3: TGCAGTGTGGGGGCCTTAGGGAATGAGCAGTTCTTC. Translated: CSVGALGNEQFF. V usage is TRBV20-1 and J usage is TRBJ2-1; TRBD1 is a possible D gene (6 bases). The CDR3 extends over 12 amino acids. V was pared by 7 bases and J by 7 bases, with 14 bases between. The germline CDR1 and CDR2 sequences are DFQATT and SNEGSKA (reference sequence).

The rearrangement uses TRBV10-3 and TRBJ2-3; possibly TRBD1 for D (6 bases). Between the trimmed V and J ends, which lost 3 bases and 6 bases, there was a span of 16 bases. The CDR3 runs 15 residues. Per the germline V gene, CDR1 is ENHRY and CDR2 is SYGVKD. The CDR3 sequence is CAISERAGESDTQYF. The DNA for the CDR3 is TGTGCCATCAGTGAACGGGCAGGGGAGTCGGATACGCAGTATTTT.

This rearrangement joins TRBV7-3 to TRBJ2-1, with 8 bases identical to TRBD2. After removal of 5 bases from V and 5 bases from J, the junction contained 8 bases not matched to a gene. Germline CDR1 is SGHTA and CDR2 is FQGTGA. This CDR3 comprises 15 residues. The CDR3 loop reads CASSSLAGLNNEQFF. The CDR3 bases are TGTGCCAGCAGCAGCTTAGCGGGATTAAACAATGAGCAGTTCTTC.

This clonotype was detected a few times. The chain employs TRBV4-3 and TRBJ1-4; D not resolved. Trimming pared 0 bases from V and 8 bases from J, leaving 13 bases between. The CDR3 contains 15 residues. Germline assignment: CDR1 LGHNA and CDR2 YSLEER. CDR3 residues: CASSQDLGSWEKLFF. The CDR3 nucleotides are TGCGCCAGCAGCCAAGATCTGGGCAGCTGGGAAAAACTGTTTTTT.

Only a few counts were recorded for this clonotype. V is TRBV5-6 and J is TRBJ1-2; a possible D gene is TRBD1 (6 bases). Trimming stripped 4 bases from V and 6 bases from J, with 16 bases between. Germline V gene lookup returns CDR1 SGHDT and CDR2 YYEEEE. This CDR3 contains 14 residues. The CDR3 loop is CASSHVSGANGYTF. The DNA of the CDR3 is TGTGCCAGCAGCCATGTATCGGGGGCAAATGGCTACACCTTC.

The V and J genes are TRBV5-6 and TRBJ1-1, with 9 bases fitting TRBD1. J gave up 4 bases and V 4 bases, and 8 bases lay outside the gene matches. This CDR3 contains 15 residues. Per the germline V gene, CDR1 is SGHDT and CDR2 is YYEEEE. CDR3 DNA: TGTGCCAGCAGCCACAAGGACAGGGGCGGCACTGAAGCTTTCTTT. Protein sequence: CASSHKDRGGTEAFF. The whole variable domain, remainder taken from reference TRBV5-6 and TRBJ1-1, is DAGVTQSPTHLIKTRGQQVTLRCSPKSGHDTVSWYQQALGQGPQFIFQYYEEEERQRGNFPDRFSGHQFPNYSSELNVNALLLGDSALYLCASSHKDRGGTEAFFGQGTRLTVV.

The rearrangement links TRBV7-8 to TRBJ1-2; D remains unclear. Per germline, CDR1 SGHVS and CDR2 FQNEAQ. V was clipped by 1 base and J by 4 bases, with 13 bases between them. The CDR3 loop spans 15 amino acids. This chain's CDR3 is CASSLDGSFSYGYTF. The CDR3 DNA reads TGTGCCAGCAGCTTAGATGGTAGTTTTAGCTATGGCTACACCTTC. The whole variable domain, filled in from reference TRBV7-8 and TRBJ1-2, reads GAGVSQSPRYKVAKRGQDVALRCDPISGHVSLFWYQQALGQGPEFLTYFQNEAQLDKSGLPSDRFFAERPEGSVSTLKIQRTQQEDSAVYLCASSLDGSFSYGYTFGSGTRLTVV.

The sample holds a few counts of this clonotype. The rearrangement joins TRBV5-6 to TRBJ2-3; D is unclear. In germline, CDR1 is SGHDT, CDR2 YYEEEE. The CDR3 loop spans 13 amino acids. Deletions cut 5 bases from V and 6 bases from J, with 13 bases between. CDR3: CASSRPSGDTQYF. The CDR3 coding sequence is TGTGCCAGCAGTCGCCCCAGTGGGGATACGCAGTATTTT. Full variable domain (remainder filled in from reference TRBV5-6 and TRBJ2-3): DAGVTQSPTHLIKTRGQQVTLRCSPKSGHDTVSWYQQALGQGPQFIFQYYEEEERQRGNFPDRFSGHQFPNYSSELNVNALLLGDSALYLCASSRPSGDTQYFGPGTRLTVL.

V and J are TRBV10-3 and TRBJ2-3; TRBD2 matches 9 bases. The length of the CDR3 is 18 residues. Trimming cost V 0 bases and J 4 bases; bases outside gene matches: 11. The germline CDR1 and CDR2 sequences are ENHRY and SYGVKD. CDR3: CAISESDGVAGGPDTQYF. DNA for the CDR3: TGTGCCATCAGTGAGTCTGACGGAGTGGCGGGGGGGCCAGATACGCAGTATTTT.

CDR3 sequence: CASSLLGWTETQYF. In nucleotides, the CDR3 is TGTGCCAGCAGCTTATTGGGGTGGACGGAGACCCAGTACTTC. The chain is built from TRBV7-2 and TRBJ2-5; D is unclear. In germline, CDR1 is SGHTA, CDR2 FQGNSA. Trimming removed 2 bases at V and 5 bases at J, with 12 bases between. CDR3 size: 14 residues.

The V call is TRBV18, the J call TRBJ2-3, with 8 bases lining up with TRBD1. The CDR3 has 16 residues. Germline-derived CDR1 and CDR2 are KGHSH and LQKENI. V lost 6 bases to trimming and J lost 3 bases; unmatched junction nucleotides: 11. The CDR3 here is CASSIGRGQGTDTQYF. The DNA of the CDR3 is TGTGCCAGCTCTATCGGACGTGGACAGGGAACAGATACGCAGTATTTT. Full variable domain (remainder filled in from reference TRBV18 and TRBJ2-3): NAGVMQNPRHLVRRRGQEARLRCSPMKGHSHVYWYRQLPEEGLKFMVYLQKENIIDESGMPKERFSAEFPKEGPSILRIQQVVRGDSAAYFCASSIGRGQGTDTQYFGPGTRLTVL.

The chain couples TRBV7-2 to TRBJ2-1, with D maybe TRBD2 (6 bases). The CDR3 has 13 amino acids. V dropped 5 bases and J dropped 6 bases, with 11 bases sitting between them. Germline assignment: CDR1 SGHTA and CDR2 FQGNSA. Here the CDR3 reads CASSARDSNEQFF. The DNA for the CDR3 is TGTGCCAGCAGCGCCCGGGACTCCAATGAGCAGTTCTTC.

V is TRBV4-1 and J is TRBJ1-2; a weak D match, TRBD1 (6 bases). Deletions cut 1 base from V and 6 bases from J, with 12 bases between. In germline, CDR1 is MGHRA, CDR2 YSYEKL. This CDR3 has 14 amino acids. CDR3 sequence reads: CASSQANRENGYTF. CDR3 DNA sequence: TGCGCCAGCAGCCAAGCGAACAGGGAGAATGGCTACACCTTC.

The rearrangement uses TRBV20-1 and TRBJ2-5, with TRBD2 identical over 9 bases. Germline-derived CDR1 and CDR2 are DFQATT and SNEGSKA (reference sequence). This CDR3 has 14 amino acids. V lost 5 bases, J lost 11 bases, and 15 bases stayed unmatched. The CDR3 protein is CSAGYLREGGRQYF. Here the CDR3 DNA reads TGCAGTGCTGGGTATTTGCGGGAGGGAGGACGGCAGTACTTC.

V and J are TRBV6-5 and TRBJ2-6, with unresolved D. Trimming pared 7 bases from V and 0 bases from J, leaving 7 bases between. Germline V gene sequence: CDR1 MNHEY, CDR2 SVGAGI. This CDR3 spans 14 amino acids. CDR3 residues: CASKGLSGANVLTF. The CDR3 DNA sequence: TGTGCCAGCAAAGGCCTCTCTGGGGCCAACGTCCTGACTTTC.

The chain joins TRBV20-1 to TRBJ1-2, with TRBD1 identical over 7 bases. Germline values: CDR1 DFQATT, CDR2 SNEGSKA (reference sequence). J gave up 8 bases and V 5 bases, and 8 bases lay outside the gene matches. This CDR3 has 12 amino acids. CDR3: CSARRQGGGYTF. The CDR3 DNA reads TGCAGTGCTCGAAGACAGGGAGGAGGCTACACCTTC.

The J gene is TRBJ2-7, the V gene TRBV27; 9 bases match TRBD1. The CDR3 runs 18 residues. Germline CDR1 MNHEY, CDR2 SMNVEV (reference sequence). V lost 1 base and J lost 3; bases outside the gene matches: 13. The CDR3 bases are TGTGCCAGCAGTTTATTGGTACCCACAGGGGGCGGACTCTACGAGCAGTACTTC. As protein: CASSLLVPTGGGLYEQYF.

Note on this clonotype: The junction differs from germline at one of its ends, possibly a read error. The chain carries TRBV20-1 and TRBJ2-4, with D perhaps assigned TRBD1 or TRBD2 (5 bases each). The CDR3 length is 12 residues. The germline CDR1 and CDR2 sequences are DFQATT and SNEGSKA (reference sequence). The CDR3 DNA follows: TGCAGTACTAGAGACGACAGCAACATTCAGTACTTC. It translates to CSTRDDSNIQYF.

The CDR3 coding sequence is TGTGCCAGCAGCCCCGGGACAGCTCCCTTCAGCACAGATACGCAGTATTTT. It translates to CASSPGTAPFSTDTQYF. The chain uses TRBV11-2 and TRBJ2-3; 7 bases fit TRBD1. CDR3 length equals 17 residues. CDR1 SGHAT and CDR2 FQNNGV come from the germline V gene. Trimming took 5 bases from V and 0 from J; bases not matched to a gene: 11. Based on the CDR3 plus reference TRBV11-2 and TRBJ2-3, the full variable domain is EAGVAQSPRYKIIEKRQSVAFWCNPISGHATLYWYQQILGQGPKLLIQFQNNGVVDDSQLPKDRFSAERLKGVDSTLKIQPAKLEDSAVYLCASSPGTAPFSTDTQYFGPGTRLTVL.

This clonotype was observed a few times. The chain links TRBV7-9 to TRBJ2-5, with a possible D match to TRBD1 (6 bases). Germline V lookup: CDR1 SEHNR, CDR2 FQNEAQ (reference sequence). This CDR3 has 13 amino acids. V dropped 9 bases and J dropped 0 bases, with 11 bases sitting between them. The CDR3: CASKDSNQETQYF. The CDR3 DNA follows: TGTGCCAGTAAGGACAGTAACCAAGAGACCCAGTACTTC.

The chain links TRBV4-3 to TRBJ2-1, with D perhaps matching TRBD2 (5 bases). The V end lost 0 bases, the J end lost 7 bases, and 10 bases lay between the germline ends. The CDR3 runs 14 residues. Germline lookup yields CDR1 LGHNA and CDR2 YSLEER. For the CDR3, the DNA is TGCGCCAGCAGCCAAGAGCCAATAGCGAATGAGCAGTTCTTC. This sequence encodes CASSQEPIANEQFF.